The rows below give T cell receptor beta chains drawn from one sample of a study of CD8+ T cells in alopecia areata. Produced via immunoSEQ multiplex PCR; TCRdb's table is partial and in-frame only. The sample yields 190,000 or so clones, around 58% seen once. The starting material was CD8+ T cells sorted from blood, obtained at week 24, from a patient treated with tofacitinib. Receptors originate from a human donor with alopecia areata. Each CDR3 is given with its conserved first and last residue. Fields, in order: V gene, clone size, J gene, D gene, CDR3 DNA, CDR3 protein. A D gene is named only where the DNA matches it firmly. Clone sizes are given selectively: once, few, many, or a class where the clone is expanded.

>TRBV15|-|TRBJ2-5|TRBD2
TGTGCCACCAGCAGAGATCGTGCGGGGGACCAAGAGACCCAGTACTTC
CATSRDRAGDQETQYF
>TRBV9|-|TRBJ1-5|-
TGTGCCAGCAGCGAAGGGGGGAGCAATCAGCCCCAGCATTTT
CASSEGGSNQPQHF
>TRBV5-6|once|TRBJ2-7|-
TGTGCCAGCAGCCAGGGGTCCTACGAGCAGTACTTC
CASSQGSYEQYF
>TRBV29-1|-|TRBJ1-1|-
TGCAGCGTTGGGAGGGGGAACACTGAAGCTTTCTTT
CSVGRGNTEAFF
>TRBV7-9|-|TRBJ2-5|TRBD2
TGTGCCAGCAGCTTAACTAGCGGGGGTCAAGAGACCCAGTACTTC
CASSLTSGGQETQYF
>TRBV2|few|TRBJ1-1|-
TGTGCCAGCAGTGAAGCAGGAATGAACACTGAAGCTTTCTTT
CASSEAGMNTEAFF
>TRBV9|-|TRBJ2-2|TRBD1
TGTGCCAGCAGCGCTCCGATACAGGGGTCAAACACCGGGGAGCTGTTTTTT
CASSAPIQGSNTGELFF
>TRBV6-5|-|TRBJ2-7|-
TGTGCCAGCAGTTACTCGGGGGGCCACAGCGAGCAGTACTTC
CASSYSGGHSEQYF
>TRBV6-1|-|TRBJ2-2|-
TGTGCCACCTACGGGCGCCCGGGCACCGGGGAGCTGTTTTTT
CATYGRPGTGELFF
>TRBV28|-|TRBJ1-2|-
TGTGCCGGCTACGGACCGATGGATGGCTACACCTTC
CAGYGPMDGYTF
>TRBV13|-|TRBJ2-7|-
TGTGCCAGCAGCTTAGAGGGTTACTACGAGCAGTACTTC
CASSLEGYYEQYF
>TRBV11-2|-|TRBJ2-5|-
TGTGCCAGCAGTAAACCCGGGGACCAAGAGACCCAGTACTTC
CASSKPGDQETQYF
>TRBV5-6|-|TRBJ1-2|TRBD1
TGTGCCAGCAGCCCCGGGACAGCCTATGGCTACACCTTC
CASSPGTAYGYTF
>TRBV28|-|TRBJ1-1|-
TGTGCCAGCAGTTTAGGGAAGAACACTGAAGCTTTCTTT
CASSLGKNTEAFF
>TRBV15|-|TRBJ1-4|-
TGTGCCACCAGCAGAGCCGGGACATTTGAAAAACTGTTTTTT
CATSRAGTFEKLFF
>TRBV4-1|few|TRBJ1-5|-
TGCGCCAGCAGCCAGACGAACAGCAATCAGCCCCAGCATTTT
CASSQTNSNQPQHF
>TRBV4-1|-|TRBJ1-5|-
TGCGCCAGCAGCCAAGGTCCCAGGGAATGGGGACAGCCCCAGCATTTT
CASSQGPREWGQPQHF
>TRBV7-9|-|TRBJ2-2|-
TGTGCCAGCAGCTGGGACCCTAGGGAGCTGTTTTTT
CASSWDPRELFF
>TRBV21-1|-|TRBJ1-5|-
TGTGCCAGCAGCATACGAAATCAGCCCCAGCATTTT
CASSIRNQPQHF
>TRBV5-1|few|TRBJ2-3|-
TGCGCCAGCAGCTTGGAACTTTCCACAGATACGCAGTATTTT
CASSLELSTDTQYF
>TRBV4-1|few|TRBJ2-5|-
TGCGCCAGCAGCCCCAGAGGAGAGACCCAGTACTTC
CASSPRGETQYF
>TRBV30|-|TRBJ2-5|TRBD2
TGTGCCTGGAGTCGGGGGGGGTACCAGCCTTGGTACCAAGAGACCCAGTACTTC
CAWSRGGYQPWYQETQYF
>TRBV9|-|TRBJ2-7|TRBD2
TGTGCCAGCAGCGTAGCTGAGACTAGCGGGATCGGACGCGAGCAGTACTTC
CASSVAETSGIGREQYF
>TRBV27|-|TRBJ2-2|-
TGTGCCAGCGGGCTGTACGGGGAGCTGTTTTTT
CASGLYGELFF
>TRBV5-6|-|TRBJ1-1|-
TGTGCCAGCAGCTTGGAGCAGGGGCTCACTGAAGCTTTCTTT
CASSLEQGLTEAFF
>TRBV27|-|TRBJ2-2|-
TGTGCCAGCAGTTTTACCGGGGGCAAGATGGCCGGGGAGCTGTTTTTT
CASSFTGGKMAGELFF
>TRBV9|few|TRBJ2-3|-
TGTGCCAGCAGCGTCGCGGACCGAGATACGCAGTATTTT
CASSVADRDTQYF
>TRBV30|-|TRBJ2-7|-
TGTGCCTGGAGTGGTGAGAGCTACGAGCAGTACTTC
CAWSGESYEQYF
>TRBV14|few|TRBJ1-4|TRBD1
TGTGCCAGCAGCCAAGTGGGACAGATTGATGAAAAACTGTTTTTT
CASSQVGQIDEKLFF
>TRBV30|few|TRBJ2-1|TRBD2
TGTGCCTGTAGCGGGCCGAGGGATCTCAATGAGCAGTTCTTC
CACSGPRDLNEQFF
>TRBV18|-|TRBJ2-2|-
TGTGCCAGCTCACCACCGGCGTTTCACACCGGGGAGCTGTTTTTT
CASSPPAFHTGELFF
>TRBV19|-|TRBJ1-1|-
TGTGCCAGTACGGGGAACTGGGGCACTGAAGCTTTCTTT
CASTGNWGTEAFF
>TRBV29-1|few|TRBJ1-1|-
TGCAGCGTTGGGGGAATCAATGAAGCTTTCTTT
CSVGGINEAFF
>TRBV7-8|-|TRBJ1-6|-
TGTGCCAGCAGTTCTAACACAGGGTCCTATAATTCACCCCTCCACTTT
CASSSNTGSYNSPLHF
>TRBV27|once|TRBJ1-1|-
TGTGCCAGCAGTCCAAGGTTGGGGAGGACTGAAGCTTTCTTT
CASSPRLGRTEAFF
>TRBV5-6|-|TRBJ1-4|-
TGTGCCAGCACCTCGGGCGTGGGGGCCGAAAAACTGTTTTTT
CASTSGVGAEKLFF
>TRBV4-2|-|TRBJ1-2|-
TGTGCCAGCAGCCAAGATTTGAGGGGAGGCTATGGCTACACCTTC
CASSQDLRGGYGYTF
>TRBV5-1|-|TRBJ2-7|-
TGCGCCAGCAGCTTGGGACTAAACTACGAGCAGTACTTC
CASSLGLNYEQYF
>TRBV5-6|once|TRBJ2-7|-
TGTGCCAGCAGCGGGCGGACAGCGGTCTACGAGCAGTACTTC
CASSGRTAVYEQYF
>TRBV19|few|TRBJ2-1|-
TGTGCCAGTAGTATCGCACTAGCCTATGAGCAGTTCTTC
CASSIALAYEQFF
>TRBV30|-|TRBJ2-1|TRBD2
TGTGCTGGAGGTGGCGGGGGGCAGTTCTTC
CAGGGGGQFF
>TRBV27|-|TRBJ2-7|TRBD1
TGTGCCAGCACCGGGACAGGGGAGTACGAGCAGTACTTC
CASTGTGEYEQYF
>TRBV29-1|-|TRBJ2-1|-
TGCAGCGTAGCCACTCCCGACAGGTCTACGGCTCGCTTTGGGGCAGAGCAGTTCTTC
CSVATPDRSTARFGAEQFF
>TRBV27|-|TRBJ2-3|-
TGTGCCAGCAGTGACTACAACGAGGGGCAGTATTTT
CASSDYNEGQYF
>TRBV27|few|TRBJ1-2|TRBD1
TGTGCCAGCAGTTTCGGACAGGGGCTCTATGGCTACACCTTC
CASSFGQGLYGYTF
>TRBV4-2|-|TRBJ2-5|TRBD2
TGTGCCAGCAGCCATACACTAGCGGGTGGAACCCAAGAGACCCAGTACTTC
CASSHTLAGGTQETQYF
>TRBV27|-|TRBJ2-1|-
TGTGCCAGCAGTTCCTGGGTGAATGAGCAGTTCTTC
CASSSWVNEQFF
>TRBV12-5|-|TRBJ1-2|TRBD1
TGTGCTAGTGGTTTGGGTCTGACAGGGGATACCAATGGCTACACCTTC
CASGLGLTGDTNGYTF
>TRBV2|-|TRBJ2-4|TRBD2
TGTGCCAGCAGCGGGGGGGCCGATCCCCAAAACATTCAGTACTTC
CASSGGADPQNIQYF
>TRBV30|-|TRBJ1-2|TRBD1
TGTGCCTGTTCCGGGACAGGGACGACTGGCTACACCTTC
CACSGTGTTGYTF